This T cell receptor (beta chain) was identified during a study of T cell therapy after organ transplantation (dated by TCRdb to between 2018 and 2021). Describing the broader study: The therapy products consisted of autologous CMV-specific T cells grown in vitro for around 2 weeks using a peptide pool of 30 HLA class I and II CMV epitopes. Patients were given up to 6 doses of T cells at 2-week intervals and were followed for 25 to 30 weeks after finishing therapy. Of the roughly 10 patients, eight were classified as clinical responders and two as nonresponders. A median of 1.92 x 10^8 CMV-specific T cells was administered to patients across 2 to 6 intravenous infusions. Short-term post-therapy blood samples were obtained 4 to 8 weeks after therapy was completed. This study was a follow-up analysis of the TRBV repertoire from an open-label phase I trial that tested autologous CMV-specific adoptive T cell therapy in people who had received solid-organ transplants. Only about 75% of the 10 patients had long-term post-therapy samples available.

The immunoSEQ two-step, bias-controlled multiplex PCR assay was used to amplify TRB CDR3 regions from genomic DNA. Sequencing of CDR3 libraries was carried out on an Illumina NextSeq 500. As for the authors' bioinformatics: The immunoSEQ Analyzer platform was used for initial alignment and bioinformatics, including bias normalization against synthetic CDR3 analogs. V, D and J genes were annotated according to IMGT database definitions. For further TRBV analyses, VDJtools version 1.1.10 and the R package tcR version 2.2.1.11 were used with default settings. For the GLIPH analysis, version 1.0 was run with default settings. In CDR3 sequences with at least 5 reads, significant changes in clonotype frequency were tested by a 2-sided binomial test with Benjamini-Hochberg correction (alpha = 0.01). TCRdb stores this immuneACCESS table with in-frame sequences only. Part of the clones is absent; in the studies checked, under half of the shortfall reflects unresolved V genes, and no reason is known for the rest. The DNA was the basis for D and trimming; V, J and clone size are from that table. Here the sample has some 980 clones; about 64% occur a single time. The top ten clonotypes cover 40% to 45% of the sample.

The CDR3 holds 17 amino acids from the cysteine to the phenylalanine. Just the 51-base CDR3 DNA is kept, in frame starting at base 1. From a lookup of the germline V gene, CDR1 and CDR2 are SGHVS and FNYEAQ. V is shortened by 2 bases, J by 0 bases, and the region joining them spans 13 bases. The paper as a whole reports these results and caveats: Assessment of confounders such as concurrent antirejection and antiviral medications was prevented by the small cohort. Before therapy, nonresponders had marked clonal expansions, and after therapy the repertoires of nonresponders changed only minimally. Reduced sample coverage from poor CD8+ T cell yield may be reflected in the few expansions detected in nonresponders. The fold change in CD8 clonality after therapy was inversely correlated with pretherapy clonality, which suggests that less biased repertoires were more open to remodeling. Both transferred clonotypes and endogenous clonotypes not detected in the therapy products appeared to be included in post-therapy reconstitution.

The time point label on this specimen signifies: 4-8 weeks after completion of therapy. Solid-organ transplant recipients with drug-resistant/recurrent cytomegalovirus were included as patients. Ten to eleven people from the trial were chosen for repertoire analysis because post-therapy peripheral blood mononuclear cells were available from them. Viable CD3+CD8+CD4- lymphocytes were isolated from PBMCs by sorting on a BD FACSAria III. The Qiagen DNeasy Kit was used to extract genomic DNA from the sorted cells. To note about this clone: Which antigen it targets is not known. No base-level quality is on record; no much larger clone is a single base apart.

Sequencing was performed on CD8+ T cells from blood, taken after autologous CMV-specific T cell therapy. This sequence uses TRBV7-6 and TRBJ2-2, and the D gene may be TRBD1, 6 bases matching. This receptor was obtained from a human patient who had received a solid organ transplant and had CMV disease. After a transplant, some T cells may have been passed on by the graft donor. The sequence in DNA is TGTGCCAGCAGCTTAAGGGTCGGGACATCGAACACCGGGGAGCTGTTTTTT. Its amino acids are CASSLRVGTSNTGELFF.